This T cell receptor (beta chain) originates from a study of blood T cell repertoires in COVID-19. On the study more broadly: Sources were T cells, B-cell-depleted T cells, or PBMCs; the material itself was cDNA or gDNA.

Participants had their cohort set by participant-reported clinical history. Profiled with immunoSEQ multiplex PCR; TCRdb holds only in-frame clones, not every one. The sample has under 150,000 clones; approximately 86% are singletons. Germline loops: CDR1 ENHRY, CDR2 SYGVKD. V was pared by 4 bases and J by 7 bases, with 8 bases of the junction left unmatched. The CDR3 extends over 14 amino acids. V usage is TRBV10-3 and J usage is TRBJ2-5, with 8 bases that match TRBD2. The sequence was obtained from a woman in her forties or fifties who had recovered from COVID-19. Sequenced: PBMCs or T cells enriched from blood (not recorded which). CDR3 in DNA: TGTGCCATCAGTGGAGACGGGGGGGCGGGGACCCAGTACTTC. Amino acids: CAISGDGGAGTQYF.